The following is a T cell receptor (beta chain) sequence with its context. Antigen unknown. The data belong to a study of T cell repertoires in cytomegalovirus infection. Overall study context: HLA-B-restricted CMV epitopes that are well studied were used alongside recently identified HLA-C-restricted ones. Matching HLA type, along with CMV infection, was indicated by public TCR beta signatures.

Whole-study results and caveats: Dominating the ex vivo response were HLA-C-restricted CMV-specific TCR beta clonotypes.

MiXCR, applied by TCRdb to the reads, yields one record per CDR3 protein. This repertoire shows around 800,000 distinct CDR3 sequences, 32% found once; its top ten account for 12%. CDR1 is SEHNR and CDR2 is FQNEAQ in the germline V gene (reference sequence). Trimming cost V 3 bases and J 6 bases, with 14 bases left between them. The CDR3 runs to 14 residues. The sequence was collected from a human donor in good health (CMV status not recorded). Some clones in this sample may be carry-over from other donors' samples. The chain links TRBV7-9 to TRBJ1-2; a possible D gene is TRBD1 (6 bases). The source material was cultured CD8+ T cells from PBMCs, sampled from culture after CMV antigen stimulation. DNA of the CDR3: TGTGCCAGCAGCTTGGCCACAGGGACCCATGGCTACACCTTC. It yields the protein CASSLATGTHGYTF.